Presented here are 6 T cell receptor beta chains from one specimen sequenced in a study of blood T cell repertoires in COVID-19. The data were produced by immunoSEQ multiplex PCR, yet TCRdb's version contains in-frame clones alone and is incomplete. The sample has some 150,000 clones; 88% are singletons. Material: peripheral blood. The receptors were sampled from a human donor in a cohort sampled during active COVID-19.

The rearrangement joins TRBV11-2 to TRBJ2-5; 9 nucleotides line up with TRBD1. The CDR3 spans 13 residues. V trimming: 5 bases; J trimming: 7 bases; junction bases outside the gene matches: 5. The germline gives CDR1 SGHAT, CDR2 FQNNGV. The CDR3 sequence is CASSVNRGRTQYF. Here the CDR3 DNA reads TGTGCCAGCAGCGTCAACAGGGGGCGGACCCAGTACTTC.

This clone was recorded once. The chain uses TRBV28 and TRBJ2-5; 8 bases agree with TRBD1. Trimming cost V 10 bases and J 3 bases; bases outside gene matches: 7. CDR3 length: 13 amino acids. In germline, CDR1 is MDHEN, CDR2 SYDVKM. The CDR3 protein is CAIRQGAKETQYF. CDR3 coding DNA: TGTGCCATCAGGCAGGGGGCCAAAGAGACCCAGTACTTC.

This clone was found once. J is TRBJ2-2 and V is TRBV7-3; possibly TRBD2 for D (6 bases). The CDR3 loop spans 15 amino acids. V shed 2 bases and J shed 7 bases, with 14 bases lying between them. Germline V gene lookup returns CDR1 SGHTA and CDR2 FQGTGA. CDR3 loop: CASSLAAGLGGELFF. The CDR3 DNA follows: TGTGCCAGCAGCTTAGCCGCGGGGCTGGGCGGGGAGCTGTTTTTT.

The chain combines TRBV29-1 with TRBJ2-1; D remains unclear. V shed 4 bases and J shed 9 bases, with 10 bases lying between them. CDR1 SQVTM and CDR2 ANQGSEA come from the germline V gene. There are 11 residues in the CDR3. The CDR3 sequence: CSVGWRGEQFF. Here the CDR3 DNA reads TGCAGCGTTGGTTGGCGAGGTGAGCAGTTCTTC.

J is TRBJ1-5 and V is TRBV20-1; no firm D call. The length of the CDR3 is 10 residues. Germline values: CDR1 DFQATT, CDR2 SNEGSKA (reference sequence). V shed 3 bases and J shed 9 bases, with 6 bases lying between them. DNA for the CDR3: TGCAGTGCTAGTATCGGGCCCCAGCATTTT. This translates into CSASIGPQHF.

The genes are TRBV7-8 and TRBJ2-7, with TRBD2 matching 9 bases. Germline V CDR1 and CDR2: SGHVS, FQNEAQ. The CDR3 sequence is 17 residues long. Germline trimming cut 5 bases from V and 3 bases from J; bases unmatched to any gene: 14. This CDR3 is CASSRVAGAVSNYEQYF. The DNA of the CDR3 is TGTGCCAGCAGCCGAGTAGCGGGGGCCGTGAGCAACTACGAGCAGTACTTC. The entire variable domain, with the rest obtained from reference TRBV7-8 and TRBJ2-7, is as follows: GAGVSQSPRYKVAKRGQDVALRCDPISGHVSLFWYQQALGQGPEFLTYFQNEAQLDKSGLPSDRFFAERPEGSVSTLKIQRTQQEDSAVYLCASSRVAGAVSNYEQYFGPGTRLTVT.